This T cell receptor (beta chain) was recorded in a study of T cell responses to AZD1222 COVID-19 vaccine (dated by TCRdb to the early 2020s). Regarding the study in general: AZD1222 recipients with second doses at about 4 weeks or about 12 weeks were pooled, because spike-specific TCR depth and breadth did not differ between schedules. TCR sequencing was performed for approximately 240 trial participants, of whom about 200 were given two doses of AZD1222 and around 26 were given two doses of MenACWY control vaccine. Trial participants were enrolled into age subgroups of 18-55, 56-69 and 70-plus years, which contained approximately 150, 28 and 58 TCR-sequenced participants, respectively. Broad study findings and their caveats: Vaccine-associated CD4 TCRs spanned the whole spike protein, with dominant responses in regions 160-218 and 743-854. A significant rise in spike-specific TCR breadth and depth was observed after two AZD1222 doses relative to day 0 and relative to MenACWY recipients. Epitopes outside the regions mutated in the B.1.351 and B.1.1.7 variants were reportedly recognized by nearly half of the unique spike-specific TCRs. Conclusions about previously exposed vaccinees are limited, since just 5 or 6 AZD1222 recipients were seropositive for SARS-CoV-2 at baseline. The 56-69-year group was small, and its depth increase did not reach significance, likely because of low power. Participants were mostly white British, with more females than males. The authors suggested clonal diversity may have been underestimated. No day 14 peak-response samples were available, so repertoires were characterized only after the peak T cell response.

The CDR3 regions of human TCRbeta chains were analyzed by immunosequencing. Concerning the study's data processing: Repertoire TCRs were checked for matches against a reference library of SARS-CoV-2-specific TCRs that had been generated using the MIRA antigen-specificity platform. Breadth meant the fraction of unique TCRs that were SARS-CoV-2-associated, whereas depth meant the fraction of total T cells that were SARS-CoV-2-associated. Each spike-specific TCR was assigned to its reactive spike region and to a CD4 or CD8 class using the MIRA data. Log10-transformed breadth and depth values were compared by one-way ANOVA with Sidak's multiple comparisons tests. What TCRdb holds here is the immuneACCESS table cut down to in-frame rearrangements. Part of the clones is not present; checked against another copy, under half of the missing clones reflect an unresolved V gene, and the others are unexplained. The DNA gave D and trimming, while V, J and clone size come from that table. The sample table records 150,000 to 200,000 clones; more than 90% of these occur just once. The top ten constitute about 3% of the sample.

The time point label for this specimen denotes: baseline before first vaccination. Vaccinee samples came from UK trials COV001 and COV002, including a single-blind randomized controlled phase 2/3 trial of AZD1222 (ChAdOx1 nCoV-19) in healthy adults. For TCRbeta chain sequencing, PBMC samples from trial participants were taken at day 0 and at day 28 after the second dose. Only one count was recorded for this clone. Its target antigen remains unknown. No clone much larger than this one lies a single base away; base qualities are absent. This specimen consisted of peripheral blood, obtained on day 0 of AZD1222 vaccination. The TCR originated in an adult in good health.

In nucleotides, the sequence is TGTGCCAGCAGTGACTGGGGACAGGGTTCCTACAATGAGCAGTTCTTC. This encodes CASSDWGQGSYNEQFF. The chain is assembled from TRBV6-4 and TRBJ2-1, with 9 central nucleotides matching TRBD1. The germline V and J ends show losses of 1 base and 1 base respectively, and no gene match explains 2 bases of the junction. Based on the germline V gene, the CDR1 and CDR2 sequences are MRHNA and SNTAGT. Including the terminal cysteine and phenylalanine, the CDR3 comprises 16 residues. Only the CDR3 DNA is retained, 48 bases long and in frame from the first base.